This T cell receptor (beta chain) was profiled in a study of T cells in localized non-small cell lung cancer. The CDR3 runs to 13 residues. V gave up 2 bases and J gave up 3 bases; unmatched junction bases: 1. Germline V gene lookup returns CDR1 MNHEY and CDR2 SMNVEV (reference sequence). This clone was seen once. What it binds is unknown. Study conclusions and caveats: There was higher T cell clonality in uninvolved adjacent lung than in tumor, and it was highest there. The study detected a median roughly 56 of the top 100 tumor clones in adjacent lung. Only one tumor region went through sequencing, so heterogeneity may still be there.

This table comes from immunoSEQ multiplex PCR, and its TCRdb copy is limited to in-frame clones, with some not included. The sample shows roughly 30,000 clones, 85% to 90% of them seen only once. J is TRBJ2-7 and V is TRBV27; 7 positions match TRBD1. Sequenced here: peripheral blood, sampled before any cancer treatment. This clonotype originated in a female donor older than 55 with stage I lung adenocarcinoma. CDR3 in amino acids: CASSLGDSYEQYF. The CDR3 DNA sequence: TGTGCCAGCAGTTTAGGGGACAGCTACGAGCAGTACTTC.